The T cell receptor beta chain under discussion was sequenced for a study of blood T cell repertoires in COVID-19. The CDR3 totals 17 residues. Trimming removed 4 bases from V and 8 bases from J; junction bases left unmatched: 10. Germline CDR1 is KGHDR and CDR2 is SFDVKD. As processed by the authors: Nucleated cell counts were estimated from reference gene primer amplification. The assay was immunoSEQ multiplex PCR, and TCRdb's table has in-frame clones only and misses some. The V and J calls and clone size were taken over from that table, and D and trimming were inferred from the DNA. The table includes more than 95,000 clones, around nine tenths detected once.

J is TRBJ2-3 and V is TRBV24-1, with TRBD2 matching 14 bases. Sequencing was done on a sample of peripheral blood. The sequence was collected from a woman older than 75 in a cohort sampled during active COVID-19. The CDR3 region has the DNA TGTGCCACCAGTGAACACCCGGGACTAGCGGGAGAGTTTACGCAGTATTTT. This sequence encodes CATSEHPGLAGEFTQYF.